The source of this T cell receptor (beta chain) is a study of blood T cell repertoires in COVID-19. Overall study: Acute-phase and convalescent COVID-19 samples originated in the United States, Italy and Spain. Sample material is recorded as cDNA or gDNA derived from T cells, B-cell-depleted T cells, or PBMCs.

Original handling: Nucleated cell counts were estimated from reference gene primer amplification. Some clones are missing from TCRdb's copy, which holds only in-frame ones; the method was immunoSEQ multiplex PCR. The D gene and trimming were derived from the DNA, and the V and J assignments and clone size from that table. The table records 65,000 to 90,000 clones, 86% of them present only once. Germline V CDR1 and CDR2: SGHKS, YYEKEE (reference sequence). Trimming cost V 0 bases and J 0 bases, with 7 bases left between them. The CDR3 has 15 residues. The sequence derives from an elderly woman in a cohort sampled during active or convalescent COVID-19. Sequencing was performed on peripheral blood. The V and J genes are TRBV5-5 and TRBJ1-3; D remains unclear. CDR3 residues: CASSLEASSGNTIYF. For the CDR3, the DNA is TGTGCCAGCAGCTTGGAAGCCTCCTCTGGAAACACCATATATTTT.